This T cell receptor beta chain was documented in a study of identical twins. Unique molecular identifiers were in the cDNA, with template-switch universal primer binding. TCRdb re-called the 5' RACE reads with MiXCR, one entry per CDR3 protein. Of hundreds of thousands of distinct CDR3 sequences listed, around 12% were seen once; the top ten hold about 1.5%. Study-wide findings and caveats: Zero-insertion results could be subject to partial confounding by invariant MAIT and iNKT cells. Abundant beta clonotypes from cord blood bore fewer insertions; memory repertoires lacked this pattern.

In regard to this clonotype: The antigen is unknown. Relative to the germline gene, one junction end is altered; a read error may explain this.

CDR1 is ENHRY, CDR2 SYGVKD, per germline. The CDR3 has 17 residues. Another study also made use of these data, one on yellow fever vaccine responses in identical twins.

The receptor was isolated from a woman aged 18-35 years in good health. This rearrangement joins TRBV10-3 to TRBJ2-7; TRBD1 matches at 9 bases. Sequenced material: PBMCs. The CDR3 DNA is TGTGCCAGCAGTGAGTCACCAGGACAGGGGAATGCCTACGAGCAGTACTTC. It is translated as CASSESPGQGNAYEQYF.